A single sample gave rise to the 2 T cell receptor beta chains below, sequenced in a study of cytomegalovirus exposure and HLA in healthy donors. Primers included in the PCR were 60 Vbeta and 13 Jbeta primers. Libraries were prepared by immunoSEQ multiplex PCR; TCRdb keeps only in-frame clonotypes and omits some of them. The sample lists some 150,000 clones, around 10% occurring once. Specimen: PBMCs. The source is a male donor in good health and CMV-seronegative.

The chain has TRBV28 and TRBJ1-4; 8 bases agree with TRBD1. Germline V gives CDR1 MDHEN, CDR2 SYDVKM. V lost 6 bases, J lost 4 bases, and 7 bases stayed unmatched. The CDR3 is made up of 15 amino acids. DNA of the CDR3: TGTGCCAGCAGGACCGGGACAGGACTTAATGAAAAACTGTTTTTT. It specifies CASRTGTGLNEKLFF.

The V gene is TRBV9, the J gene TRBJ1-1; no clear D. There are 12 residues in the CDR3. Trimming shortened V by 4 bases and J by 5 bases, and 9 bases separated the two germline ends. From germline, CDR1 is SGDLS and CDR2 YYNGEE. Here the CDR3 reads CASSLDTTEAFF. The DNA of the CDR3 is TGTGCCAGCAGCCTCGACACAACTGAAGCTTTCTTT. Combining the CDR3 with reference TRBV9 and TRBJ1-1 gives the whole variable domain DSGVTQTPKHLITATGQRVTLRCSPRSGDLSVYWYQQSLDQGLQFLIQYYNGEERAKGNILERFSAQQFPDLHSELNLSSLELGDSALYFCASSLDTTEAFFGQGTRLTVV.